The present T cell receptor (beta chain) was sequenced within a study of T cells after yellow fever vaccination. Looking at the study overall: When fractions had low cell numbers, they were prepared with SMART-Seq v4 Ultra Low Input.

Via MiXCR, TCRdb re-called the 5' RACE reads, giving one row per CDR3 protein. The sample contains around 88,000 distinct CDR3 sequences, 13% of which appear only once. V trimming: 5 bases; J trimming: 3 bases; junction bases outside the gene matches: 5. CDR3 size: 14 residues. This clonotype occurred a few times. The specimen was CD8+ T cells not binding an NS4B(214-222) dextramer, sorted from PBMCs, collected 21 days after the first yellow fever vaccination. The chain employs TRBV12-3 or TRBV12-4 and TRBJ2-7, with TRBD1 identical over 9 bases. The clonotype was recovered from a man younger than 30 who received the YFV17D yellow fever vaccine. In DNA, the CDR3 is TGTGCCAGCAGTGCCGGGACAGGGAACTACGAGCAGTACTTC. Amino acids: CASSAGTGNYEQYF.